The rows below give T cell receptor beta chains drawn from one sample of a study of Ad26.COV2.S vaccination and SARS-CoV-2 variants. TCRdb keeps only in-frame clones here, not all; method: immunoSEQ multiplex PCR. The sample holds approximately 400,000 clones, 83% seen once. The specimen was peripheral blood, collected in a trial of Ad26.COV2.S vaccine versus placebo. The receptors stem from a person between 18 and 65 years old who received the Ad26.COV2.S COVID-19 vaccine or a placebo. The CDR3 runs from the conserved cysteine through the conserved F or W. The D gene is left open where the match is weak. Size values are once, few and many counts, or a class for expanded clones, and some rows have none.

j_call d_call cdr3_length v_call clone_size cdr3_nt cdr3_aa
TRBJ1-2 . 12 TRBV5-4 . TGTGCCAGCTCCGGTCCGGTCTATGGCTACACCTTC CASSGPVYGYTF
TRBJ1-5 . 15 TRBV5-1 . TGCGCCAGCAGGCCAACAGGGCTTCCAAGTCAGCCCCAGCATTTT CASRPTGLPSQPQHF
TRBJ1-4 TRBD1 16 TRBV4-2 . TGTGCCAGCAGCCAAGACGGACAGGGCACCTTAGAAAAACTGTTTTTT CASSQDGQGTLEKLFF
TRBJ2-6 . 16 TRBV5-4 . TGTGCCAGCAGCTCTACACGTCCCTCTGGGGCCAACGTCCTGACTTTC CASSSTRPSGANVLTF
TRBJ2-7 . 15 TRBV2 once TGTGCCAGCAGTGTGGGGCAGGGCAACACCTACGAGCAGTACTTC CASSVGQGNTYEQYF
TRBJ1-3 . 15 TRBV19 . TGTGCCAGTAGTCTGACTTATCTACCTGGAAACACCATATATTTT CASSLTYLPGNTIYF
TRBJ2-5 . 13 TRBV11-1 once TGTGCCAGCAGCTTACACAGCCAACAAAGACCGTACTTC CASSLHSQQRPYF
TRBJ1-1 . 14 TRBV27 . TGTGCCAGCAGCATGGAGGGGTTCTACACTGAAGCTTTCTTT CASSMEGFYTEAFF
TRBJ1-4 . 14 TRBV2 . TGTGCCAGCAGCTCCGACAGATATAATGAAAAACTGTTTTTT CASSSDRYNEKLFF
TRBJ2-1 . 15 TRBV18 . TGTGCCAGCTCACTCAAACCCGCCACTGAGGGGGAGCAGTTCTTC CASSLKPATEGEQFF
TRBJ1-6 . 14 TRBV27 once TGTGCCAGCAGTTTATTGGAGTATAATTCACCCCTCCACTTT CASSLLEYNSPLHF
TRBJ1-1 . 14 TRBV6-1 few TGTGCCAGCAGTGAACCCTGGGGGAACACTGAAGCTTTCTTT CASSEPWGNTEAFF
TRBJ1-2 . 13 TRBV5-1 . TGCGCCAGCAGCTTGAACAGGGACTATGGCTACACCTTC CASSLNRDYGYTF
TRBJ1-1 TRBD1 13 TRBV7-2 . TGTGCCAGCAAGACGACAGGGACCACTGAAGCTTTCTTT CASKTTGTTEAFF
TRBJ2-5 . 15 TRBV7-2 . TGTGCCAGCAGCATTAGGCGGGGTAGGGGAGAGACCCAGTACTTC CASSIRRGRGETQYF
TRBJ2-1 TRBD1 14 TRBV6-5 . TGTGCCAGCTCGAGACAGGGAACCTACAATGAGCAGTTCTTC CASSRQGTYNEQFF
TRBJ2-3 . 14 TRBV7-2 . TGTGCCAGCAGCTTGGGCGGGGGCGCAGATACGCAGTATTTT CASSLGGGADTQYF
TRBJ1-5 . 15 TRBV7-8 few TGTGCCAGCAGCCCCCAGGCGGGGACCAATCAGCCCCAGCATTTT CASSPQAGTNQPQHF
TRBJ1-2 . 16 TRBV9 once TGTGCCAGCAGCGTGGACAGCCAGTCGACTAACTATGGCTACACCTTC CASSVDSQSTNYGYTF
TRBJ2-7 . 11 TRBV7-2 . TGTGCCAGCAGCTTATTCGACGAGCAGTACTTC CASSLFDEQYF
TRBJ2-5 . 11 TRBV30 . TGTGCCTGGAGTGCCAGGGGAACCCAGTACTTC CAWSARGTQYF
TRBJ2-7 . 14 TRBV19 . TGTGCCAGTAGTATTTCGGGTCAGTTGGAAGAGCAGTACTTC CASSISGQLEEQYF
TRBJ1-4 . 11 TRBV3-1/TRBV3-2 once TGTGCCAGCAGCCGGGGGGAAAAACTGTTTTTT CASSRGEKLFF
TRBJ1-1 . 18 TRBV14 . TGTGCCAGCAGCCAAGATCCCCGGGGCCCCCCTATGAACACTGAAGCTTTCTTT CASSQDPRGPPMNTEAFF
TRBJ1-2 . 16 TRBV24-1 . TGTGCCACCAGTGATTTGAACGAGGAGACTAACTATGGCTACACCTTC CATSDLNEETNYGYTF
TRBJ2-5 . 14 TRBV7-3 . TGTGCCAGCAGCTTATCAGGGCAAGCGGAGACCCAGTACTTC CASSLSGQAETQYF
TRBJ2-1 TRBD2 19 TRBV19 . TGTGCCAGTAGTATAATGACACTCAGCGGGGGGAGCTCCTACAATGAGCAGTTCTTC CASSIMTLSGGSSYNEQFF
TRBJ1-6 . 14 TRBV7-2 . TGTGCCAGCAGCTCGACAGTATATAATTCACCCCTCCACTTT CASSSTVYNSPLHF
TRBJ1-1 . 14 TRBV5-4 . TGTGCCAGCCTCCCGGGGGGGGTTAACACTGAAGCTTTCTTT CASLPGGVNTEAFF
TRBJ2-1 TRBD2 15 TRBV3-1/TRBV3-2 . TGTGCCAGCAGCCAAGCCCTAGCGGTGGTCAATGAGCAGTTCTTC CASSQALAVVNEQFF
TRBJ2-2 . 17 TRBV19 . TGTGCCAGTTTGACAGAGGGGCGCGATCCGAACACCGGGGAGCTGTTTTTT CASLTEGRDPNTGELFF
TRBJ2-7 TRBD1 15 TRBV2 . TGTGCCAGCAGTTCCTCCGGGACAGGCTCCTACGAGCAGTACTTC CASSSSGTGSYEQYF
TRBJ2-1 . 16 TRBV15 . TGTGCCACCAGCGGGGGCAGCTTTTACTCCTACAATGAGCAGTTCTTC CATSGGSFYSYNEQFF
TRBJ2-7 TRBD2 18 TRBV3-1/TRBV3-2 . TGTGCCAGCAGCCAAGATGTGCCGCTAGCGGGGCGTTCCTACGAGCAGTACTTC CASSQDVPLAGRSYEQYF
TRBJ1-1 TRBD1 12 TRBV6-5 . TGTGCCAGCAGTTTCGGGACAGCTGAAGCTTTCTTT CASSFGTAEAFF
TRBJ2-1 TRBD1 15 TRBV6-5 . TGTGCCAGCAGTACGGACAGGGGACTCTACAATGAGCAGTTCTTC CASSTDRGLYNEQFF
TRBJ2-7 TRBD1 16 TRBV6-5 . TGTGCCAGCAGTTCCCCGGGGGACAGGGCTACCTACGAGCAGTACTTC CASSSPGDRATYEQYF
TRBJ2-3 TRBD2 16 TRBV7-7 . TGTGCCAGCAGCTTATTAGCGGGGGTTAGCACAGATACGCAGTATTTT CASSLLAGVSTDTQYF
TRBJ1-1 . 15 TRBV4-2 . TGTGCCAGCAGCCAAGTAACCGGTCTAATGTCTGAAGCTTTCTTT CASSQVTGLMSEAFF
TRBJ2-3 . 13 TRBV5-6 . TGTGCCAGCAGCCTCCCCGATCAAGATACGCAGTATTTT CASSLPDQDTQYF
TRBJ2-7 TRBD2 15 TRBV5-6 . TGTGCCAGCAGCTTTTCACTAGCGGGAAACTACGAGCAGTACTTC CASSFSLAGNYEQYF
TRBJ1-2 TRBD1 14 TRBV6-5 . TGTGCCAGCAGTTACTCGGGACAGGGTGATGGCTACACCTTC CASSYSGQGDGYTF
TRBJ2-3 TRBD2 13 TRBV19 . TGTGCCAGTAGTAGGGAGGGCCGGAATACGCAGTATTTT CASSREGRNTQYF
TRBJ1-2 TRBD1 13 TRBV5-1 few TGCGCCAGCAGTTTAGGACAGGGAGCTGGCTACACCTTC CASSLGQGAGYTF
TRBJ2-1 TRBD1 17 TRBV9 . TGTGCCAGCAGTCCCCTCTCCGGAGGACAGGGAGTTGGTGAGCAGTTCTTC CASSPLSGGQGVGEQFF
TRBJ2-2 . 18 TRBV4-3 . TGCGCCAGCAGCCAACAACCCTATTCGGGGGAGAACACCGGGGAGCTGTTTTTT CASSQQPYSGENTGELFF
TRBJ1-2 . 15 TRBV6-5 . TGTGCCAGCAGCCCCATCGTCGACAGGAGACATGGCTACACCTTC CASSPIVDRRHGYTF
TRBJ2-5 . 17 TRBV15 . TGTGCCACCAGCAGAGATTGGGGGGAGCCGGACCAAGAGACCCAGTACTTC CATSRDWGEPDQETQYF
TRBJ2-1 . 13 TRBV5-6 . TGTGCCAGCACCTATACCATATACAATGAGCAGTTCTTC CASTYTIYNEQFF
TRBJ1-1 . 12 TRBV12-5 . TGTGCTAGGGCCTGGGGCAACACTGAAGCTTTCTTT CARAWGNTEAFF
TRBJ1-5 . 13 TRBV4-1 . TGCGCCAGCAGCCTACCGGGCAATCAGCCCCAGCATTTT CASSLPGNQPQHF
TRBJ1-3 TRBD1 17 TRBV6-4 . TGTGCCAGCAGTGAGAGTACCGACAGGGGCTATGGAAACACCATATATTTT CASSESTDRGYGNTIYF
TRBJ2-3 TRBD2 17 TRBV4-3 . TGCGCCAGCAGCCAAGATAGAGGGCTAGCGGTAACAGATACGCAGTATTTT CASSQDRGLAVTDTQYF